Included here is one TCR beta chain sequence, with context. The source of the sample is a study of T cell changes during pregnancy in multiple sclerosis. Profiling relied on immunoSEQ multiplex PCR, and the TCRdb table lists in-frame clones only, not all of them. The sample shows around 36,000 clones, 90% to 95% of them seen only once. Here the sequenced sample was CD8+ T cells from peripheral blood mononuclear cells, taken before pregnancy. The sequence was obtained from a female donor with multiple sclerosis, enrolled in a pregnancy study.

DNA of the CDR3: TGTGCCAGCAGCTTGGTTGCAGGTAGCACAGATACGCAGTATTTT. It codes for CASSLVAGSTDTQYF. The V call is TRBV5-4, the J call TRBJ2-3; no definite D call. Trimming shortened V by 0 bases and J by 0 bases, and 8 bases separated the two germline ends. The germline V gene has CDR1 SGHNT and CDR2 YYREEE (reference sequence). The CDR3 contains 15 residues.